The 18 T cell receptor beta chains given below trace back to one sample, sequenced in a study of blood T cell repertoires in COVID-19. The table came from immunoSEQ multiplex PCR; TCRdb's copy has only in-frame clones and leaves some out. The table shows about 170,000 clones, with around 84% occurring only once. Specimen: peripheral blood. The receptors derive from a man between 60 and 75 years old with COVID-19, enrolled during active disease.

This clone was detected only a few times. The junction shows a germline mismatch at one end, possibly a read error. This chain links TRBV7-7 with TRBJ1-5, with D possibly being TRBD1 (6 bases). This CDR3 region has 15 residues. Germline loops: CDR1 SSHAT, CDR2 FNYEAQ (reference sequence). This CDR3 reads CASSLDGTLNQPQHF. Written as DNA, the CDR3 is TGTGCTAGCAGCTTAGATGGGACACTCAATCAGCCCCAGCATTTT. Using reference TRBV7-7 and TRBJ1-5 for the parts outside the CDR3, the full variable domain is GAGVSQSPRYKVTKRGQDVTLRCDPISSHATLYWYQQALGQGPEFLTYFNYEAQPDKSGLPSDRFSAERPEGSISTLTIQRTEQRDSAMYRCASSLDGTLNQPQHFGDGTRLSIL.

Comment on this clone: Relative to the germline gene, one junction end is altered; a read error may explain this. The V gene is TRBV7-7, the J gene TRBJ2-2; the match to TRBD2 covers 8 bases. This CDR3 has 15 amino acids. CDR1 is SSHAT and CDR2 is FNYEAQ in the germline V gene (reference sequence). CDR3 bases: TGTGCTAGCAGCCCTATGCGGGGGGCAACCGGGGAGCTGTTTTTT. This sequence encodes CASSPMRGATGELFF.

This clone was seen more than once but under ten times. The rearrangement uses TRBV6-5 and TRBJ1-2; D is ambiguous. This CDR3 comprises 14 residues. V was clipped by 4 bases and J by 5 bases, with 14 bases between them. CDR1 is MNHEY and CDR2 is SVGAGI in the germline V gene. The CDR3 nucleotides are TGTGCCAGCAGTTCGCCCCAGGATGGATATGGCTACACCTTC. It specifies CASSSPQDGYGYTF.

This chain uses TRBV4-1 with TRBJ2-7, with D tentatively TRBD1 (6 bases). The CDR3 consists of 16 residues. V was clipped by 2 bases and J by 3 bases, with 17 bases between them. The germline V gene has CDR1 MGHRA and CDR2 YSYEKL. In DNA form, the CDR3 reads TGCGCCAGCAGCCAAATCACCGGGACAACGGACTACGAGCAGTACTTC. It translates to CASSQITGTTDYEQYF.

The chain is built from TRBV6-5 and TRBJ1-3; D is perhaps TRBD1 (6 bases). The CDR3 sequence is 14 residues long. The germline gives CDR1 MNHEY, CDR2 SVGAGI. V lost 2 bases to trimming and J lost 2 bases, with 7 bases between them. CDR3 sequence reads: CASSYAGAGNTIYF. CDR3 nucleotides: TGTGCCAGCAGTTACGCAGGGGCTGGAAACACCATATATTTT.

The chain couples TRBV10-2 to TRBJ1-3; D unresolved. CDR3 length: 16 amino acids. Trimming took off 2 bases at V and 0 bases at J, with 11 bases between the two ends. The germline CDR1 and CDR2 sequences are WSHSY and SAAADI. The CDR3 loop reads CASSEETVSSGNTIYF. Written as DNA, the CDR3 is TGCGCCAGCAGTGAGGAAACAGTTAGCTCTGGAAACACCATATATTTT.

The chain carries TRBV21-1 and TRBJ2-5; TRBD1, the D gene given by the table, was not confirmed from the DNA. TRBV21-1 is noted as a pseudogene. The CDR3 sequence is 14 residues long. CDR3 region: CASSHGGGFETQYF. For the CDR3, the DNA is TGTGCCAGCAGTCATGGAGGGGGCTTTGAGACCCAGTACTTC.

CDR3 amino acids: CASSGRGRTEAFF. CDR3 in DNA: TGTGCCAGTAGTGGCCGGGGTCGGACTGAAGCTTTCTTT. V is TRBV19 and J is TRBJ1-1; D uncertain. The CDR3 is made up of 13 amino acids. The germline V and J ends were trimmed by 5 bases and 5 bases, with 12 bases remaining between them. From germline, CDR1 is LNHDA and CDR2 SQIVND (reference sequence).

The chain uses TRBV6-2 or TRBV6-3 and TRBJ1-4; TRBD1 is a possible D gene (5 bases). Between the trimmed V and J ends, which lost 2 bases and 4 bases, there was a span of 5 bases. The CDR3 length is 13 residues. CDR1 MNHEY and CDR2 SVGEGT come from the germline V gene. CDR3 DNA sequence: TGTGCCAGCAGTTACGACAGTAATGAAAAACTGTTTTTT. Its translation: CASSYDSNEKLFF.

This rearrangement joins TRBV4-3 to TRBJ2-2; 7 bases map to TRBD1. The length of the CDR3 is 17 residues. Germline CDR1 is LGHNA and CDR2 is YSLEER. Trimming removed 4 bases from V and 3 bases from J; junction bases left unmatched: 11. The CDR3 loop is CASSLQVGRGYTGELFF. Here the CDR3 DNA reads TGCGCCAGCAGCCTCCAAGTTGGCAGGGGGTACACCGGGGAGCTGTTTTTT.

This chain joins TRBV11-3 and TRBJ2-1; possibly TRBD2 for D (5 bases). CDR1 SGHNT and CDR2 YENEEA come from the germline V gene. V lost 0 bases, J lost 2 bases, and 8 bases lay in between. The CDR3 covers 15 residues. As DNA, the CDR3 is TGTGCCAGCAGCTTAGATCCGGGGACCTACAATGAGCAGTTCTTC. The encoded protein is CASSLDPGTYNEQFF.

This sequence joins TRBV7-9 and TRBJ1-1; perhaps TRBD1 as D (5 bases). The CDR3 loop spans 14 amino acids. V was clipped by 1 base and J by 5 bases, with 11 bases between them. Germline CDR1 reads SEHNR; CDR2 reads FQNEAQ (reference sequence). Here the CDR3 reads CASSLGVGGTEAFF. CDR3 DNA sequence: TGTGCCAGCAGCTTAGGCGTTGGGGGGACTGAAGCTTTCTTT.

V usage is TRBV14 and J usage is TRBJ2-1; 13 positions match TRBD2. This CDR3 has 14 amino acids. Per germline, CDR1 SGHDN and CDR2 FVKESK. J gave up 8 bases and V 9 bases, and 7 bases lay outside the gene matches. The CDR3 region is CASGGLAGRHEQFF. The CDR3 nucleotides are TGTGCCAGTGGGGGACTAGCGGGAAGGCATGAGCAGTTCTTC.

J is TRBJ1-2 and V is TRBV18, with D maybe TRBD1 (5 bases). Germline lookup yields CDR1 KGHSH and CDR2 LQKENI. The V gene lost 2 bases and the J gene lost 3 bases, with 7 bases spanning the gap. The CDR3 has 13 amino acids. The CDR3 bases are TGTGCCAGCTCACCAGCGACAGACTATGGCTACACCTTC. Translating gives CASSPATDYGYTF.

The V and J genes are TRBV18 and TRBJ2-2; no definite D call. Germline loops: CDR1 KGHSH, CDR2 LQKENI. Trimming pared 2 bases from V and 3 bases from J, leaving 16 bases between. The CDR3 is 17 residues long. DNA for the CDR3: TGTGCCAGCTCACCATCGGCGCGCGCCCGGGACACCGGGGAGCTGTTTTTT. It codes for CASSPSARARDTGELFF.

This clone was counted a few times. The J gene is TRBJ2-3, the V gene TRBV7-8; the match to TRBD2 covers 8 bases. V dropped 5 bases and J dropped 3; count of bases not matched to a gene: 10. Per the germline V gene, CDR1 is SGHVS and CDR2 is FQNEAQ. The CDR3 extends over 16 amino acids. The CDR3 spells CASSNRARGGTDTQYF. The CDR3 region has the DNA TGTGCCAGCAGCAATAGAGCACGGGGGGGGACAGATACGCAGTATTTT.

CDR3 protein: CASSIRTSVYHGYTF. The CDR3 coding sequence is TGTGCCAGTAGTATACGGACATCCGTCTACCATGGCTACACCTTC. The gene calls are TRBV19 and TRBJ1-2; possibly TRBD1 for D (5 bases). The CDR3 consists of 15 residues. Trimming shortened V by 2 bases and J by 6 bases, and 16 bases separated the two germline ends. Germline lookup yields CDR1 LNHDA and CDR2 SQIVND (reference sequence). The full variable domain, rest sourced from reference TRBV19 and TRBJ1-2, is DGGITQSPKYLFRKEGQNVTLSCEQNLNHDAMYWYRQDPGQGLRLIYYSQIVNDFQKGDIAEGYSVSREKKESFPLTVTSAQKNPTAFYLCASSIRTSVYHGYTFGSGTRLTVV.

The chain uses TRBV18 and TRBJ1-5, with 7 nucleotides matching TRBD1. The CDR3 consists of 15 residues. The junction had 5 bases not matched to a gene; V was cut back by 3 bases and J by 3 bases. Looked up from germline, CDR1 is KGHSH and CDR2 is LQKENI. DNA of the CDR3: TGTGCCAGCTCACCTGGACAGGCTTACAATCAGCCCCAGCATTTT. The encoded protein is CASSPGQAYNQPQHF.